These 11 T cell receptor beta chains were sequenced from one sample in a study of blood T cells in healthy people across ages. Primers used in a second PCR of roughly 6 to 11 cycles were a sample-barcoded 5' primer and a J-beta primer mix. TCRdb reanalysed the 5' RACE reads using MiXCR and keeps one entry per CDR3 protein. Of around 1.5 million distinct CDR3 sequences listed, approximately 32% were seen once; the top ten hold approximately 10%. The sequenced sample was blood. The receptors come from a woman aged 25 to 45 in good health.

This clonotype was seen at least ten times. This chain uses TRBV4-1 with TRBJ2-7; the D call may be TRBD1 or TRBD2 (6 bases each). Germline CDR1 MGHRA, CDR2 YSYEKL. Trimming took 5 bases from V and 3 from J, leaving 17 bases between them. The CDR3 has 15 amino acids. CDR3: CASSLRDRGDYEQYF. The CDR3 region has the DNA TGCGCCAGCAGCTTACGGGATAGGGGGGACTACGAGCAGTACTTC.

This clonotype was seen more than once but under ten times. J is TRBJ2-6 and V is TRBV5-6, with 7 bases identical to TRBD1. V lost 4 bases and J lost 1; bases outside the gene matches: 8. Germline V gives CDR1 SGHDT, CDR2 YYEEEE. The CDR3 sequence is 17 residues long. The chain's CDR3 is CASSPGTELSGANVLTF. The CDR3 region has the DNA TGTGCCAGCAGCCCTGGGACAGAATTGTCTGGGGCCAACGTCCTGACTTTC.

For this clonotype: A much larger clone differs from this one at a single base, so this may be a read error. The J gene is TRBJ2-5, the V gene TRBV29-1, with 7 bases matching TRBD1. The J call is in doubt because the DNA end fits TRBJ2-7 better. From germline, CDR1 is SQVTM and CDR2 ANQGSEA. CDR3 length: 13 residues. Here the CDR3 reads CSAEILGGNEQYF. The CDR3 DNA reads as TGCAGCGCCGAGATCCTAGGGGGCAACGAGCAGTACTTC.

This clonotype turned up a few times. The chain couples TRBV9 to TRBJ2-7; 9 bases are a match to TRBD1. CDR3 length equals 14 residues. J was trimmed by 2 bases and V by 3 bases; bases with no gene match: 3. Looked up from germline, CDR1 is SGDLS and CDR2 is YYNGEE. The CDR3: CASSARQGAYEQYF. The CDR3 DNA is TGTGCCAGCAGCGCCCGACAGGGGGCCTACGAGCAGTACTTC.

Only a few counts were recorded for this clonotype. V gene TRBV29-1 combines with J gene TRBJ1-2; 12 positions match TRBD1. CDR1 and CDR2 from the germline V gene are SQVTM and ANQGSEA. J gave up 7 bases and V 6 bases, and 9 bases lay outside the gene matches. The length of the CDR3 is 14 residues. The CDR3 DNA reads as TGCAGCGTCCGGCCGGGACAGGGGGCTGGTGGCTACACCTTC. This encodes CSVRPGQGAGGYTF. The variable domain in full, completed from reference TRBV29-1 and TRBJ1-2, reads SAVISQKPSRDICQRGTSLTIQCQVDSQVTMMFWYRQQPGQSLTLIATANQGSEATYESGFVIDKFPISRPNLTFSTLTVSNMSPEDSSIYLCSVRPGQGAGGYTFGSGTRLTVV.

The DNA for the CDR3 is TGTGCCAGCAGCACTACAGGGAACACCGGGGAGCTGTTTTTT. It encodes CASSTTGNTGELFF. This chain connects TRBV7-9 to TRBJ2-2, with D possibly matching TRBD1 (5 bases). The germline V and J ends were trimmed by 5 bases and 1 base, with 8 bases remaining between them. This CDR3 is built from 14 residues. Looked up from germline, CDR1 is SEHNR and CDR2 is FQNEAQ (reference sequence).

J is TRBJ2-5 and V is TRBV2; D may be TRBD2 (7 bases). The CDR3 length is 13 residues. The V gene's germline CDR1 is SNHLY and CDR2 FYNNEI. The V and J ends lost 11 bases and 6 bases respectively, with 19 bases between them. The CDR3 nucleotides read TGTGCCGGAGGGGGGAGGGGGGCTAAGACCCAGTACTTC. It encodes CAGGGRGAKTQYF.

To note about this clonotype: The germline gene is not matched at one end of the junction; a read error may be the cause. The CDR3 bases are TGTGCCAGCAGCCCTCCCCGATCCGATACGCGGTATTTT. Amino acids: CASSPPRSDTRYF. The chain links TRBV9 to TRBJ2-3; D is unclear. This CDR3 spans 13 amino acids. Looked up from germline, CDR1 is SGDLS and CDR2 is YYNGEE.

The V gene is TRBV5-1, the J gene TRBJ2-3; D may be TRBD2 (6 bases). Germline V CDR1 and CDR2: SGHRS, YFSETQ. The V end was cut by 0 bases, the J end by 9 bases, with 14 bases between. The CDR3 extends over 14 amino acids. This CDR3 is CASSLEASRGTQYF. The DNA for the CDR3 is TGCGCCAGCAGCTTGGAGGCCTCCCGGGGGACGCAGTATTTT.

The chain recombines TRBV14 with TRBJ1-2; D is undetermined. V lost 0 bases and J lost 2, with 10 bases in between. CDR1 SGHDN and CDR2 FVKESK come from the germline V gene. The CDR3 length is 15 residues. Here the CDR3 reads CASSQDLRANYGYTF. CDR3 sequence (DNA): TGTGCCAGCAGCCAAGATCTAAGGGCGAACTATGGCTACACCTTC.

The V call is TRBV20-1, the J call TRBJ2-1, with D perhaps TRBD2 (5 bases). V was trimmed by 1 base and J by 4 bases, leaving 8 bases between them. The CDR3 is made up of 13 amino acids. Germline V gene sequence: CDR1 DFQATT, CDR2 SNEGSKA (reference sequence). The CDR3 spells CSARGSVYNEQFF. CDR3 in DNA: TGCAGTGCTAGAGGTAGCGTTTACAATGAGCAGTTCTTC.